These 27 T cell receptor beta chains came from one sample sequenced in a study of T cell responses to AZD1222 COVID-19 vaccine. Here immunoSEQ multiplex PCR was the method, and the copy in TCRdb shows in-frame clones only, minus some. The sample has 95,000 to 100,000 clones; approximately 89% are singletons. Sample: peripheral blood, taken 28 days after the second AZD1222 dose. These TCRs come from an adult who received the AZD1222 COVID-19 vaccine.

The chain employs TRBV30 and TRBJ1-5; D perhaps matches TRBD1 (5 bases). V lost 1 base and J 1 base, leaving 5 bases between the germline ends. The length of the CDR3 is 13 residues. The V gene's germline CDR1 is GTSNPN and CDR2 SVGIG (reference sequence). CDR3 region: CAWSGDSNQPQHF. The CDR3 DNA reads TGTGCCTGGAGTGGGGACAGCAATCAGCCCCAGCATTTT. Using reference TRBV30 and TRBJ1-5 for the parts outside the CDR3, the full variable domain is SQTIHQWPATLVQPVGSPLSLECTVEGTSNPNLYWYRQAAGRGLQLLFYSVGIGQISSEVPQNLSASRPQDRQFILSSKKLLLSDSGFYLCAWSGDSNQPQHFGDGTRLSIL.

The chain is built from TRBV10-3 and TRBJ2-2, with D possibly being TRBD1 (6 bases). V was cut by 3 bases and J by 4 bases, with 27 bases left in between. The CDR3 has 20 residues. Germline V CDR1 and CDR2: ENHRY, SYGVKD. The CDR3 coding sequence is TGTGCCATCAGTGATGGGGTCCCGGGACACCACCCCACGCGCACCGGGGAGCTGTTTTTT. Its protein is CAISDGVPGHHPTRTGELFF.

This clone is a singleton in its sample. The chain employs TRBV30 and TRBJ1-4; D unclear. This CDR3 has 13 residues. Between the trimmed V and J ends, which lost 8 bases and 6 bases, there was a span of 16 bases. Germline V gene sequence: CDR1 GTSNPN, CDR2 SVGIG (reference sequence). Here the CDR3 reads CAVGKGRDEKLFF. CDR3 bases: TGTGCCGTGGGAAAGGGCCGGGATGAAAAACTGTTTTTT.

The chain links TRBV7-9 to TRBJ2-3; 7 bases are a match to TRBD1. CDR1 and CDR2 from the germline V gene are SEHNR and FQNEAQ (reference sequence). The V gene end was trimmed by 4 bases and the J gene end by 3 bases; junction bases not matched to a gene: 4. The CDR3 sequence is 14 residues long. The CDR3 protein is CASSSTGSTDTQYF. The DNA of the CDR3 is TGTGCCAGCAGCTCGACAGGGTCGACAGATACGCAGTATTTT.

Concerning this clone: Other DNA sequences in the sample encode the same CDR3. The J gene is TRBJ1-2, the V gene TRBV2; D is perhaps TRBD1 (6 bases). Trimming shortened V by 4 bases and J by 1 base, and 7 bases separated the two germline ends. This CDR3 is 13 amino acids long. Germline lookup yields CDR1 SNHLY and CDR2 FYNNEI. CDR3 nucleotide sequence: TGTGCCAGCAGTGCGGACAGTAACTATGGCTACACCTTC. As protein: CASSADSNYGYTF.

Only one count was recorded for this clone. The chain recombines TRBV5-1 with TRBJ1-1, with D possibly TRBD1 on 5 matching bases. The ends were cut back, 0 bases at V and 3 bases at J, with 12 bases in the middle. Looked up from germline, CDR1 is SGHRS and CDR2 is YFSETQ. The CDR3 spans 15 residues. The CDR3 is CASSLVGGGYTEAFF. The CDR3 DNA follows: TGCGCCAGCAGCTTGGTGGGGGGAGGATACACTGAAGCTTTCTTT. The full variable domain, completed using reference TRBV5-1 and TRBJ1-1, is KAGVTQTPRYLIKTRGQQVTLSCSPISGHRSVSWYQQTPGQGLQFLFEYFSETQRNKGNFPGRFSGRQFSNSRSEMNVSTLELGDSALYLCASSLVGGGYTEAFFGQGTRLTVV.

The rearrangement uses TRBV2 and TRBJ2-7, with 9 positions matching TRBD1. The CDR3 loop spans 15 amino acids. With V trimmed by 5 bases and J by 2 bases, 7 bases remained unmatched. Germline assignment: CDR1 SNHLY and CDR2 FYNNEI. The CDR3 coding sequence is TGTGCCAGCAGTACTGACAGGGGGGCCGCCTACGAGCAGTACTTC. Its translation: CASSTDRGAAYEQYF.

The chain combines TRBV12-5 with TRBJ1-2, with 9 bases lining up with TRBD1. V shed 5 bases, J shed 6 bases, and the junction held 4 bases outside the gene matches. The CDR3 consists of 13 residues. Per the germline V gene, CDR1 is LGHNT and CDR2 is FRNRAP. The CDR3 sequence is CASGPDRGDGYTF. CDR3 in DNA: TGTGCTAGTGGTCCGGACAGGGGAGATGGCTACACCTTC. Full variable domain (outside the CDR3, taken from reference TRBV12-5 and TRBJ1-2): DARVTQTPRHKVTEMGQEVTMRCQPILGHNTVFWYRQTMMQGLELLAYFRNRAPLDDSGMPKDRFSAEMPDATLATLKIQPSEPRDSAVYFCASGPDRGDGYTFGSGTRLTVV.

V is TRBV6-5 and J is TRBJ2-7; TRBD2 aligns across 8 bases. The V gene's germline CDR1 is MNHEY and CDR2 SVGAGI. The J segment lost 0 bases and the V segment lost 6 bases, leaving 4 bases of the junction unmatched. The CDR3 totals 14 residues. CDR3 sequence reads: CASRVSGSSYEQYF. The CDR3 nucleotides read TGTGCCAGCAGGGTCAGCGGGAGCTCCTACGAGCAGTACTTC.

The CDR3 protein is CASSIYRADTQYF. CDR3 sequence (DNA): TGTGCCAGCAGCATATACAGGGCAGATACGCAGTATTTT. The chain recombines TRBV7-2 with TRBJ2-3, with TRBD1 as a possible D gene (6 bases). CDR3 length equals 13 residues. V lost 5 bases to trimming and J lost 4 bases, with 10 bases between them. Germline values: CDR1 SGHTA, CDR2 FQGNSA.

The J gene is TRBJ2-6, the V gene TRBV29-1; D is unresolved. V was pared by 0 bases and J by 0 bases, with 9 bases between. Per germline, CDR1 SQVTM and CDR2 ANQGSEA. This CDR3 spans 16 amino acids. The CDR3 bases are TGCAGCGTTGAAGAACCGAAAAGCTCTGGGGCCAACGTCCTGACTTTC. Its translation is CSVEEPKSSGANVLTF.

In the case of this clone: This sample includes further DNA sequences coding for the same CDR3. The chain couples TRBV6-1 to TRBJ2-5; TRBD2 matches 12 bases. The CDR3 covers 16 residues. The J segment lost 1 base and the V segment lost 4 bases, leaving 4 bases of the junction unmatched. Germline V gene data show CDR1 as MNHNS and CDR2 as SASEGT. The CDR3, as DNA: TGTGCCAGCAGTGTTCTAGCGGGGGGGCCCCAAGAGACCCAGTACTTC. Translated, it gives CASSVLAGGPQETQYF.

The genes are TRBV6-1 and TRBJ2-7, with D possibly being TRBD2 (6 bases). The CDR3 totals 15 residues. CDR1 and CDR2 from the germline V gene are MNHNS and SASEGT. Trimming took 2 bases from V and 2 from J, leaving 13 bases between them. As DNA, the CDR3 is TGTGCCAGCAGTGAAACCTCCGGGGGACCCTACGAGCAGTACTTC. Its protein is CASSETSGGPYEQYF.

V is TRBV19 and J is TRBJ2-1, with 12 nucleotides matching TRBD2. CDR3 length: 18 amino acids. Germline lookup yields CDR1 LNHDA and CDR2 SQIVND (reference sequence). The V segment lost 6 bases and the J segment 10 bases; nucleotides outside the gene matches: 19. The CDR3 sequence is CASSTDNLAGGPSREQFF. The CDR3 bases are TGTGCCAGTAGCACAGACAACCTAGCGGGAGGGCCCTCGAGGGAGCAGTTCTTC.

The rearrangement links TRBV5-1 to TRBJ2-7; no definite D call. The CDR3 consists of 15 residues. Germline V gene lookup returns CDR1 SGHRS and CDR2 YFSETQ. Trimming shortened V by 2 bases and J by 6 bases, and 18 bases separated the two germline ends. The CDR3 spells CASSFGKGSVGEQYF. CDR3 nucleotide sequence: TGCGCCAGCAGCTTCGGAAAGGGCTCAGTTGGCGAGCAGTACTTC.

The CDR3 sequence: CASSQGAGEAFF. The DNA of the CDR3 is TGTGCCAGCAGCCAGGGGGCGGGTGAAGCTTTCTTT. The chain recombines TRBV3-1 (or the pseudogene TRBV3-2) with TRBJ1-1, with a possible D match to TRBD1 (6 bases). Trimming removed 3 bases at V and 7 bases at J, with 9 bases between. The CDR3 is 12 amino acids. In germline, CDR1 is LGHDT, CDR2 YNNKEL (reference sequence).

The J gene is TRBJ2-1, the V gene TRBV11-3; D is perhaps TRBD2 (5 bases). The V end was cut by 4 bases, the J end by 5 bases, with 12 bases between. Germline CDR1 and CDR2: SGHNT and YENEEA. The length of the CDR3 is 14 residues. The CDR3 loop is CASSSSTGNNEQFF. The CDR3 coding sequence is TGTGCCAGCAGCTCGTCAACGGGGAACAATGAGCAGTTCTTC.

The chain is built from TRBV27 and TRBJ2-2; TRBD2 matches 12 bases. In germline, CDR1 is MNHEY, CDR2 SMNVEV (reference sequence). The CDR3 consists of 16 residues. Losses at the gene ends were 7 bases for V and 2 bases for J; bases not matched to a gene: 5. The CDR3 bases are TGTGCCAGCAATCTACTAGCGGGAGGTAACACCGGGGAGCTGTTTTTT. Protein sequence: CASNLLAGGNTGELFF.

The V gene is TRBV7-9, the J gene TRBJ2-7, with D possibly TRBD2 on 5 matching bases. Germline CDR1 reads SEHNR; CDR2 reads FQNEAQ (reference sequence). This CDR3 region has 14 residues. The ends were cut back, 4 bases at V and 2 bases at J, with 12 bases in the middle. Here the CDR3 DNA reads TGTGCCAGCAGCTCTACTAGTATCCCCTACGAGCAGTACTTC. Amino acids: CASSSTSIPYEQYF.

This chain uses TRBV12-3 or TRBV12-4 with TRBJ2-7; 8 bases agree with TRBD1. The trim removed 6 bases at V and 6 bases at J, leaving 7 bases unmatched. This CDR3 is built from 13 residues. CDR3 sequence: CASRQTGGSEQYF. The CDR3 DNA reads as TGTGCCAGCAGACAAACAGGGGGGAGCGAGCAGTACTTC.

J is TRBJ1-2 and V is TRBV9; a possible D gene is TRBD1 (5 bases). Germline V gives CDR1 SGDLS, CDR2 YYNGEE. This CDR3 has 14 amino acids. Trimming left V 0 bases short and J 4 bases short, with 10 bases between. The DNA of the CDR3 is TGTGCCAGCAGCGTAGCGGGGGGGACCTATGGCTACACCTTC. Amino acid sequence: CASSVAGGTYGYTF. Full variable domain (remainder filled in from reference TRBV9 and TRBJ1-2): DSGVTQTPKHLITATGQRVTLRCSPRSGDLSVYWYQQSLDQGLQFLIQYYNGEERAKGNILERFSAQQFPDLHSELNLSSLELGDSALYFCASSVAGGTYGYTFGSGTRLTVV.

The chain uses TRBV30 and TRBJ1-1; D is uncertain. Germline V CDR1 and CDR2: GTSNPN, SVGIG (reference sequence). V was cut by 7 bases and J by 7 bases, with 10 bases left in between. There are 10 residues in the CDR3. CDR3 bases: TGTGCCTTTTTTAGGGATGAAGCTTTCTTT. Translation gives CAFFRDEAFF. The variable domain in full, with the rest retrieved from reference TRBV30 and TRBJ1-1, is SQTIHQWPATLVQPVGSPLSLECTVEGTSNPNLYWYRQAAGRGLQLLFYSVGIGQISSEVPQNLSASRPQDRQFILSSKKLLLSDSGFYLCAFFRDEAFFGQGTRLTVV.

The rearrangement uses TRBV5-1 and TRBJ2-1; TRBD2 is a possible D gene (6 bases). This CDR3 is built from 15 residues. Trimming pared 1 base from V and 2 bases from J, leaving 10 bases between. Germline-derived CDR1 and CDR2 are SGHRS and YFSETQ. CDR3 amino acids: CASSLLAPTYNEQFF. CDR3 DNA sequence: TGCGCCAGCAGCTTGCTAGCGCCAACCTACAATGAGCAGTTCTTC. Drawing the rest from reference TRBV5-1 and TRBJ2-1, the complete variable domain is KAGVTQTPRYLIKTRGQQVTLSCSPISGHRSVSWYQQTPGQGLQFLFEYFSETQRNKGNFPGRFSGRQFSNSRSEMNVSTLELGDSALYLCASSLLAPTYNEQFFGPGTRLTVL.

The DNA of the CDR3 is TGTGCCAGCAGCTTAATACTAAATCAGCCCCAGCATTTT. The encoded protein is CASSLILNQPQHF. The chain is built from TRBV5-5 and TRBJ1-5; D call uncertain. The ends were cut back, 2 bases at V and 4 bases at J, with 7 bases in the middle. Germline lookup yields CDR1 SGHKS and CDR2 YYEKEE (reference sequence). The CDR3 is made up of 13 amino acids.

This chain connects TRBV27 to TRBJ1-6; 10 bases are shared with TRBD1. The CDR3 is 14 residues long. V gave up 7 bases and J gave up 10 bases; unmatched junction bases: 7. Looked up from germline, CDR1 is MNHEY and CDR2 is SMNVEV (reference sequence). CDR3 coding DNA: TGTGCCAGCACCCCGGGACAGGGGAAGTCACCCCTCCACTTT. Its translation: CASTPGQGKSPLHF.

The chain is built from TRBV6-1 and TRBJ2-2, with 7 bases identical to TRBD2. CDR1 and CDR2 (germline): MNHNS, SASEGT. The CDR3 totals 16 residues. The junction had 9 bases not matched to a gene; V was cut back by 3 bases and J by 5 bases. CDR3 protein: CASSEVWGGRTGELFF. CDR3 nucleotides: TGTGCCAGCAGTGAGGTCTGGGGGGGGAGGACCGGGGAGCTGTTTTTT.

This clone was seen just once. This sequence joins TRBV30 and TRBJ1-4; D is ambiguous. The CDR3 runs to 15 residues. V was shortened by 1 base and J by 7 bases, with 16 bases between the two germline ends. Germline CDR1 reads GTSNPN; CDR2 reads SVGIG (reference sequence). The CDR3 loop reads CAWSGGSLWSEKLFF. CDR3 nucleotide sequence: TGTGCCTGGAGTGGGGGAAGCCTTTGGAGTGAAAAACTGTTTTTT.